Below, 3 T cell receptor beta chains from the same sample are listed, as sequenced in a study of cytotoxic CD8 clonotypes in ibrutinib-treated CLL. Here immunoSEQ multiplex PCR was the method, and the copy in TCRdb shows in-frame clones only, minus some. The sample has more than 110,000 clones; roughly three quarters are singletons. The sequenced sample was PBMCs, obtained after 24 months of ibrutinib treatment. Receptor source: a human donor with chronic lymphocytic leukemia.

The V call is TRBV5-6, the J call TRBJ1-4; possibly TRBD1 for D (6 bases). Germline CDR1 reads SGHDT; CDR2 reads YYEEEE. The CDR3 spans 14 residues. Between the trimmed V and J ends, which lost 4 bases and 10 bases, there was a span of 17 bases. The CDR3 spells CASSETGYWGKLFF. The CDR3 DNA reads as TGTGCCAGCAGCGAAACAGGGTATTGGGGAAAACTGTTTTTT.

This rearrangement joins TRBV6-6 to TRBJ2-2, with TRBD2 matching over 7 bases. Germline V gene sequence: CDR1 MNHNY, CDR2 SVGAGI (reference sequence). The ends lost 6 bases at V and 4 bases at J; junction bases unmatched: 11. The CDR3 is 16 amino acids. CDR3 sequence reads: CASRGRDLTGTGELFF. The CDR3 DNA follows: TGTGCCAGCAGGGGGAGGGATCTAACGGGCACCGGGGAGCTGTTTTTT.

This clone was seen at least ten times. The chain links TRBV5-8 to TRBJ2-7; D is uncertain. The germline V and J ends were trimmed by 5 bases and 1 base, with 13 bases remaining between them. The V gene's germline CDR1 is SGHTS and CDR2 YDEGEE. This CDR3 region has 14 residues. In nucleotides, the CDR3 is TGTGCCAGCAGGAAGCTCGCCGGGTCCTACGAGCAGTACTTC. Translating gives CASRKLAGSYEQYF.